The clone carrying this TCR beta chain has just a few counts. Its target is not known. CDR1 is SNHLY, CDR2 FYNNEI, per germline. The CDR3 has 14 amino acids. Between the trimmed V and J ends, which lost 6 bases and 2 bases, there was a span of 8 bases. Time point in this sample: pre-sensitization, week 0. Documented treatment: therapeutic diphenylcyclopropenone sensitization with weekly scalp DPC. Unfractionated whole blood yielded the extracted total RNA. Prior to application of each patch test, blood was drawn. These data originate in a study of human T cells and chemical hapten exposure. About the study: The patient population, which was mostly female, had alopecia areata, totalis or universalis. Study-level findings and limits: Positive correlation was observed between PT1 expanded TCR counts and patch test score.

TCRdb reprocessed the RACE reads via MiXCR and lists one record per CDR3 protein. The sample yields roughly 34,000 distinct CDR3 sequences, about 9.4% seen once. Sequenced here: whole blood, sampled in connection with sensitization to the hapten diphenylcyclopropenone (DPC). The chain combines TRBV2 with TRBJ2-6; no reliable D call. The TCR was taken from a middle-aged man with alopecia areata. Some clones in this sample may be carry-over from other donors' samples. CDR3 nucleotides: TGTGCCAGCAGCCAGACAACTGGGGCCAACGTCCTGACTTTC. It codes for CASSQTTGANVLTF.